The sequence of this T cell receptor (beta chain) was determined in a study of control samples from healthy donors and cancer patients. TCRdb's copy holds only in-frame clones and misses some; the assay was immunoSEQ multiplex PCR. Altogether around 140,000 clones are present, around 94% being singletons, with the ten largest covering 13%. This CDR3 spans 16 amino acids. The ends were cut back, 4 bases at V and 2 bases at J, with 14 bases in the middle. Germline lookup yields CDR1 MNHNS and CDR2 SASEGT. The sample consisted of blood. The chain joins TRBV6-1 to TRBJ1-4, with a weak D call TRBD1 (6 bases). This TCR was sampled from a man in his forties in good health. The CDR3 nucleotides are TGTGCCAGCAGTGTAAGGGGGTTAGGCACTAATGAAAAACTGTTTTTT. Protein sequence: CASSVRGLGTNEKLFF.